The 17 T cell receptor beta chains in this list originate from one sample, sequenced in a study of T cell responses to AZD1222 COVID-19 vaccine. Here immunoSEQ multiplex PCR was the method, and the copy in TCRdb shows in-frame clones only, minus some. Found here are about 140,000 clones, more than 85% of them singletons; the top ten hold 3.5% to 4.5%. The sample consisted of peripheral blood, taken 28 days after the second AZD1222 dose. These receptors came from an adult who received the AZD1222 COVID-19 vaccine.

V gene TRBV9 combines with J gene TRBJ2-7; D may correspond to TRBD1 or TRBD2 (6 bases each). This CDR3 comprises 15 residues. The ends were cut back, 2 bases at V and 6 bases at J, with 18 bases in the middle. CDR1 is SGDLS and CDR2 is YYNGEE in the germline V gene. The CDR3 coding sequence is TGTGCCAGCAGCGTGGAATGGGGGGCGCATGGCGAGCAGTACTTC. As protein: CASSVEWGAHGEQYF.

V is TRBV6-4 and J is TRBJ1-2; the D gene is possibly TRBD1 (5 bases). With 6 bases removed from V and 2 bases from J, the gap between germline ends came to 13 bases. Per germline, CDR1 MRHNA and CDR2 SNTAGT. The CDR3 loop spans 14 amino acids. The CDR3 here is CASSPRGINYGYTF. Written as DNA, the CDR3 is TGTGCCAGCAGCCCGAGGGGAATCAACTATGGCTACACCTTC.

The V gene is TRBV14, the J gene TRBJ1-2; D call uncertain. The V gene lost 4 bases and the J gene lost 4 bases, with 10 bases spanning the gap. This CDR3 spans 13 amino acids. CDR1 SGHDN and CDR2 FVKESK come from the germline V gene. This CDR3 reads CASSLWTSYGYTF. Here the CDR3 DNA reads TGTGCCAGCAGCCTCTGGACTTCCTATGGCTACACCTTC.

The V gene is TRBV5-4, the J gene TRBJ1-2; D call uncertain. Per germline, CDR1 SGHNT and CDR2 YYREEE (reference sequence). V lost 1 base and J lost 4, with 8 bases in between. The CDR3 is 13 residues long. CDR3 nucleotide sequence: TGTGCCAGCAGCTTGATGGGGAGCTATGGCTACACCTTC. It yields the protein CASSLMGSYGYTF.

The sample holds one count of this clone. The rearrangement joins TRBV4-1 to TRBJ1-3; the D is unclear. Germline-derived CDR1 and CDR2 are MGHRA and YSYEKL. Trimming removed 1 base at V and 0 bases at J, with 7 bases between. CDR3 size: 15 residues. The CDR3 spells CASSQAPNSGNTIYF. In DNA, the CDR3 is TGCGCCAGCAGCCAAGCACCAAACTCTGGAAACACCATATATTTT.

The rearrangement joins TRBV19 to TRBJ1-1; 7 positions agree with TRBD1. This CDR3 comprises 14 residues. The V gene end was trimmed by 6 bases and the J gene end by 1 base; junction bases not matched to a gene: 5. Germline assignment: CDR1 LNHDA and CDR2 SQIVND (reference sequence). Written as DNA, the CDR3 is TGTGCCAGTAGCCTGGGACAGCCGAACACTGAAGCTTTCTTT. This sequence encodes CASSLGQPNTEAFF.

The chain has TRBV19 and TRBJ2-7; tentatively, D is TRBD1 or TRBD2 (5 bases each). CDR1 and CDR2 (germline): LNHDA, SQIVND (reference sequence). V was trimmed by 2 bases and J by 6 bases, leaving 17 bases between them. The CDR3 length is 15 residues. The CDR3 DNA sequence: TGTGCCAGTAGTATATTGCGGTTGGGGGAGAGCGAGCAGTACTTC. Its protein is CASSILRLGESEQYF.

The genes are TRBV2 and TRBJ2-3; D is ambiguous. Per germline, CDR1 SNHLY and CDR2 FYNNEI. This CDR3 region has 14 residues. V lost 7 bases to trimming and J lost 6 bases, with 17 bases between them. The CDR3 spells CASMNRPLIDTQYF. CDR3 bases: TGTGCCAGCATGAACCGGCCCCTAATCGATACGCAGTATTTT.

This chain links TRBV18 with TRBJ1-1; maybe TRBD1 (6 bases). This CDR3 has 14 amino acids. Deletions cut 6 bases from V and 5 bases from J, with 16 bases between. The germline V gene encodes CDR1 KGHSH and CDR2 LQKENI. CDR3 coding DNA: TGTGCCAGCTCGCCCGGGACAACGGAGACTGAAGCTTTCTTT. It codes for CASSPGTTETEAFF.

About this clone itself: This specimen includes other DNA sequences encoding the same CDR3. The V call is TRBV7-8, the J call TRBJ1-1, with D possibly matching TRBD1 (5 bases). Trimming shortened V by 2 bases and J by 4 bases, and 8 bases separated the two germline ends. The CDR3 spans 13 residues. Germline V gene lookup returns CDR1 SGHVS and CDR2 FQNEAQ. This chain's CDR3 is CASSLTGGTEAFF. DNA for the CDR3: TGTGCCAGCAGCTTAACTGGGGGCACTGAAGCTTTCTTT.

This chain's CDR3 is CASSEVGITEAFF. CDR3 DNA sequence: TGTGCCAGCAGTGAAGTCGGGATCACTGAAGCTTTCTTT. This chain uses TRBV6-1 with TRBJ1-1; D not certain. CDR1 is MNHNS, CDR2 SASEGT, per germline. Deletions cut 1 base from V and 4 bases from J, with 7 bases between. The CDR3 has 13 residues.

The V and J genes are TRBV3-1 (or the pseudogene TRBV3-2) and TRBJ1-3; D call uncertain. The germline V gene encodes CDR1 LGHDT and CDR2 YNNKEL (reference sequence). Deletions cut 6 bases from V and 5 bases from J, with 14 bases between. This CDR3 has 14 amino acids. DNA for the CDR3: TGTGCCAGCAGAAAGGGTTCCTTTAGAAACACCATATATTTT. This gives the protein CASRKGSFRNTIYF.

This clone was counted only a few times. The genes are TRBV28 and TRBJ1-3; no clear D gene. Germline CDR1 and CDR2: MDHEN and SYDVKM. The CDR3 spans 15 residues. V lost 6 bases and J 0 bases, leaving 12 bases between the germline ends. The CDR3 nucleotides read TGTGCCAGCAGCTCCGGGAGCAACTCTGGAAACACCATATATTTT. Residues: CASSSGSNSGNTIYF.

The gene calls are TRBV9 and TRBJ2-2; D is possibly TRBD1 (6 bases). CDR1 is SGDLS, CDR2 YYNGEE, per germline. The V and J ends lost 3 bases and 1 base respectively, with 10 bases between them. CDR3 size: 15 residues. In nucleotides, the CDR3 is TGTGCCAGCAGCGCTCAGGGGCAGAACACCGGGGAGCTGTTTTTT. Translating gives CASSAQGQNTGELFF.

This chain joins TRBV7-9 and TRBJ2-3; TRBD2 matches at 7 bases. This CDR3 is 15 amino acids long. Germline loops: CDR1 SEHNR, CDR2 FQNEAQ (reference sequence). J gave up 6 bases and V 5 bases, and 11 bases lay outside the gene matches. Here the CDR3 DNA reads TGTGCCAGCAGCCAATCCAGCACTAGCGCGGATACGCAGTATTTT. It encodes CASSQSSTSADTQYF. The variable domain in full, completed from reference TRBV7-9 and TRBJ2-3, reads DTGVSQNPRHKITKRGQNVTFRCDPISEHNRLYWYRQTLGQGPEFLTYFQNEAQLEKSRLLSDRFSAERPKGSFSTLEIQRTEQGDSAMYLCASSQSSTSADTQYFGPGTRLTVL.

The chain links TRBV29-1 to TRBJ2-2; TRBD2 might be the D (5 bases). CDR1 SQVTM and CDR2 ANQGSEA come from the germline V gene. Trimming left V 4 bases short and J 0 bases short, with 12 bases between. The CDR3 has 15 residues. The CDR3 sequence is CSVVGGYTNTGELFF. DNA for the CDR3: TGCAGCGTTGTAGGCGGGTACACGAACACCGGGGAGCTGTTTTTT.

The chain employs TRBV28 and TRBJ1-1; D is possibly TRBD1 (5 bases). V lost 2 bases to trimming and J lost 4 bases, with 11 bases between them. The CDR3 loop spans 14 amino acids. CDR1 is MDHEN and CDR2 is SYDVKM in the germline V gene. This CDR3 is CASSLIPGGTEAFF. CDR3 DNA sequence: TGTGCCAGCAGTTTAATCCCGGGGGGCACTGAAGCTTTCTTT.